A selection of T cell receptor beta chains follows, all from one sample in a study of blood T cell repertoires in COVID-19. Profiling relied on immunoSEQ multiplex PCR, and the TCRdb table lists in-frame clones only, not all of them. Among about 350,000 clones listed, about nine tenths were seen once. The sequencing sample was made of PBMCs or T cells enriched from blood (not recorded which). These receptors were obtained from a woman in her twenties or thirties who had been exposed to COVID-19. Both conserved end residues are part of each CDR3. A D gene is named only where the DNA matches it firmly. Where a row states a size, it is once, few, many or the class of an expanded clone; other rows omit it.

CDR3nt: TGTGCCTGGAGTTCGAGGAGCTATGGCTACACCTTC
CDR3aa: CAWSSRSYGYTF
d_gene: -
v_gene: TRBV30
abundance: few
j_gene: TRBJ1-2

CDR3nt: TGTGCCCGGGACATAGCGGGAGGGGTCGAGCAGTACTTC
CDR3aa: CARDIAGGVEQYF
d_gene: TRBD2
v_gene: TRBV30
abundance: -
j_gene: TRBJ2-7

CDR3nt: TGTGCCAGCAGCCAAGAGATGACGGGTTTAGCGGCGGCCAAAAACATTCAGTACTTC
CDR3aa: CASSQEMTGLAAAKNIQYF
d_gene: -
v_gene: TRBV3-1/TRBV3-2
abundance: -
j_gene: TRBJ2-4

CDR3nt: TGTGCCAGCAGACAGGGAAATGGAAACACCATATATTTT
CDR3aa: CASRQGNGNTIYF
d_gene: -
v_gene: TRBV6-5
abundance: -
j_gene: TRBJ1-3

CDR3nt: TGTGCCAGCCTACCGGGACTAGCGGGTCCCTCAGATACGCAGTATTTT
CDR3aa: CASLPGLAGPSDTQYF
d_gene: TRBD2
v_gene: TRBV2
abundance: -
j_gene: TRBJ2-3

CDR3nt: TGTGCCAGCAGTCCCGGACAAATCTCAACTAATGAAAAACTGTTTTTT
CDR3aa: CASSPGQISTNEKLFF
d_gene: -
v_gene: TRBV28
abundance: -
j_gene: TRBJ1-4

CDR3nt: TGTGCCAGCAGCCCTGCCGAGGCGGGAGGCTCCTACAATGAGCAGTTCTTC
CDR3aa: CASSPAEAGGSYNEQFF
d_gene: TRBD2
v_gene: TRBV7-9
abundance: -
j_gene: TRBJ2-1

CDR3nt: TGTGCCAGCCTGGGAGGGAGATCTAGTTGGGTAGGGACAGATACGCAGTATTTT
CDR3aa: CASLGGRSSWVGTDTQYF
d_gene: TRBD2
v_gene: TRBV2
abundance: once
j_gene: TRBJ2-3

CDR3nt: TGTGCCAGCAGTCCGACAGGAACCGAGTCCTACGAGCAGTACTTC
CDR3aa: CASSPTGTESYEQYF
d_gene: -
v_gene: TRBV6-5
abundance: -
j_gene: TRBJ2-7

CDR3nt: TGCGCCAGCAGCTTGTCCGCAGGGTTTATGACTGAAGCTTTCTTT
CDR3aa: CASSLSAGFMTEAFF
d_gene: -
v_gene: TRBV5-1
abundance: -
j_gene: TRBJ1-1

CDR3nt: TGTGCCAGCAGCGTAGGCGACAGGGTATCCCCCCTCCACTTT
CDR3aa: CASSVGDRVSPLHF
d_gene: TRBD1
v_gene: TRBV9
abundance: -
j_gene: TRBJ1-6

CDR3nt: TGTGCCAGTAGTATCGCAGGGGGGTTGAACACTGAAGCTTTCTTT
CDR3aa: CASSIAGGLNTEAFF
d_gene: TRBD1
v_gene: TRBV19
abundance: -
j_gene: TRBJ1-1

CDR3nt: TGCAGCGTTGCGAGTGAAAAACTGTTTTTT
CDR3aa: CSVASEKLFF
d_gene: -
v_gene: TRBV29-1
abundance: -
j_gene: TRBJ1-4

CDR3nt: TGTGCCAGCACGGGACTAGCGGGAACTAGCACCGGGGAGCTGTTTTTT
CDR3aa: CASTGLAGTSTGELFF
d_gene: TRBD2
v_gene: TRBV19
abundance: once
j_gene: TRBJ2-2

CDR3nt: TGTGCGTCCTCTCGCACCGGGGAGCTGTTTTTT
CDR3aa: CASSRTGELFF
d_gene: -
v_gene: TRBV19
abundance: -
j_gene: TRBJ2-2

CDR3nt: TGTGCCAGCAGTAGGGACAGCTCCTATGGCTACACCTTC
CDR3aa: CASSRDSSYGYTF
d_gene: TRBD1
v_gene: TRBV28
abundance: -
j_gene: TRBJ1-2

CDR3nt: TGTGCCAGCAGTTACCGAGGAGGAAGCTCCTACGAGCAGTACTTC
CDR3aa: CASSYRGGSSYEQYF
d_gene: -
v_gene: TRBV6-5
abundance: -
j_gene: TRBJ2-7

CDR3nt: TGTGCCGCAGGCAGGGACTCCTACGAGCAGTACTTC
CDR3aa: CAAGRDSYEQYF
d_gene: -
v_gene: TRBV19
abundance: -
j_gene: TRBJ2-7

CDR3nt: TGTGCCAGCAGCCAACCGCAGGGTACAGGGAGGGATGGCTACACCTTC
CDR3aa: CASSQPQGTGRDGYTF
d_gene: -
v_gene: TRBV4-2
abundance: -
j_gene: TRBJ1-2

CDR3nt: TGCGCCAGCAGCGGAGGACAGGAGGGCGAAAAACTGTTTTTT
CDR3aa: CASSGGQEGEKLFF
d_gene: TRBD1
v_gene: TRBV5-1
abundance: -
j_gene: TRBJ1-4

CDR3nt: TGTGCCAGTAGTCCCGACAGGGGTGAACAGCCCCAGCATTTT
CDR3aa: CASSPDRGEQPQHF
d_gene: TRBD1
v_gene: TRBV19
abundance: once
j_gene: TRBJ1-5

CDR3nt: TGCGCCAGCAGCTTCGCCGCGGATGAGCAGTTCTTC
CDR3aa: CASSFAADEQFF
d_gene: -
v_gene: TRBV5-1
abundance: -
j_gene: TRBJ2-1

CDR3nt: TGTGCCAGCAGTTACAGCACTAACTATGGCTACACCTTC
CDR3aa: CASSYSTNYGYTF
d_gene: -
v_gene: TRBV28
abundance: -
j_gene: TRBJ1-2

CDR3nt: TGTGCCAGCAGTTACTCCTACACCGGGGAGCTGTTTTTT
CDR3aa: CASSYSYTGELFF
d_gene: -
v_gene: TRBV6-5
abundance: -
j_gene: TRBJ2-2

CDR3nt: TGTGCCAGCAGTTACACGTGGGAGGGGTACTTCTTC
CDR3aa: CASSYTWEGYFF
d_gene: TRBD2
v_gene: TRBV6-2/TRBV6-3
abundance: -
j_gene: TRBJ2-1

CDR3nt: TGCGCCAGCAGCGCCTCCGGGACAGGGGCTGGCGAGCAGTACTTC
CDR3aa: CASSASGTGAGEQYF
d_gene: TRBD1
v_gene: TRBV10-1
abundance: -
j_gene: TRBJ2-7

CDR3nt: TGTGCCAGCAGCCCCGGGGGGTACGAGCAGTACTTC
CDR3aa: CASSPGGYEQYF
d_gene: TRBD2
v_gene: TRBV28
abundance: -
j_gene: TRBJ2-7

CDR3nt: TGTGCCAGCAGCCAAGATCGGGGAGCGGGAGCCTTCTCCTACAATGAGCAGTTCTTC
CDR3aa: CASSQDRGAGAFSYNEQFF
d_gene: TRBD2
v_gene: TRBV3-1/TRBV3-2
abundance: -
j_gene: TRBJ2-1

CDR3nt: TGTGCCAGCAGCTTAGCGGGAGGGGCCTACGAGCAGTACTTC
CDR3aa: CASSLAGGAYEQYF
d_gene: TRBD2
v_gene: TRBV7-9
abundance: -
j_gene: TRBJ2-7

CDR3nt: TGTGCCAGCAGCTTAGGTGGCAGGGCCGCCTACGAGCAGTACTTC
CDR3aa: CASSLGGRAAYEQYF
d_gene: -
v_gene: TRBV13
abundance: -
j_gene: TRBJ2-7

CDR3nt: TGTGCCAGCAGTCGTCAGGATACGCAGTATTTT
CDR3aa: CASSRQDTQYF
d_gene: -
v_gene: TRBV6-5
abundance: -
j_gene: TRBJ2-3

CDR3nt: TGTGCCACCTCGTTGCCCTATAGCACAGATACGCAGTATTTT
CDR3aa: CATSLPYSTDTQYF
d_gene: -
v_gene: TRBV15
abundance: -
j_gene: TRBJ2-3

CDR3nt: TGTGCCAGCAGTGCAGGGGCCCTCAATCAGCCCCAGCATTTT
CDR3aa: CASSAGALNQPQHF
d_gene: -
v_gene: TRBV2
abundance: few
j_gene: TRBJ1-5

CDR3nt: TGTGCCAGCAGTCGTTCAGGGGGCTCTGGAAACACCATATATTTT
CDR3aa: CASSRSGGSGNTIYF
d_gene: TRBD1
v_gene: TRBV11-3
abundance: -
j_gene: TRBJ1-3

CDR3nt: TGTGCCAGTACAGTAATATCCGGGGAGTCCAAAAACATTCAGTACTTC
CDR3aa: CASTVISGESKNIQYF
d_gene: -
v_gene: TRBV19
abundance: -
j_gene: TRBJ2-4

CDR3nt: TGTGCCAGTAGTATTTCTGGGCAGGGGGCTCTCAATCAGCCCCAGCATTTT
CDR3aa: CASSISGQGALNQPQHF
d_gene: TRBD1
v_gene: TRBV19
abundance: -
j_gene: TRBJ1-5

CDR3nt: TGTGCCAGCAGTTTCTACAGGGGGAGGTCTGGAAACACCATATATTTT
CDR3aa: CASSFYRGRSGNTIYF
d_gene: TRBD1
v_gene: TRBV28
abundance: -
j_gene: TRBJ1-3